Given below is one T cell receptor beta chain in context. What this receptor recognizes is not known. Per-base qualities were not stored, and no clone one base away is much larger. TCRbeta CDR3 regions were amplified from genomic DNA by means of the immunoSEQ Assay, a bias-controlled multiplex PCR. Per the original workflow: Within the assay, amplification of reference gene primers was used to estimate how many nucleated cells each sample contained. To quantify the absolute abundance of each unique TCRbeta CDR3 rearrangement, sequence reads were collapsed and filtered. For each sample, productive Simpson clonality was calculated by taking the square root of Simpson's diversity index across productive rearrangements. TCRdb carries this immuneACCESS record with in-frame sequences only. Its versions omit some clonotypes, under half of them owing to an unresolved V gene in the studies checked, with the rest unexplained. V and J calls and clone size are those listed in that table; D and trimming were worked out from the DNA. In this sample the table shows around 160,000 clones, about nine tenths of which occur a single time. The top ten hold roughly 3.9% of the sample.

In the prospective study, participants were roughly 18 to 100 years old, resided in about two dozen geographic areas of the United States, and were enrolled through a virtual design. In the prospective study, cohorts were assigned on the basis of participant-reported clinical history obtained from a screening survey and a study questionnaire. A participant counted as exposed if, within 2 weeks of entering the study, that participant had been in contact with someone who had a PCR-confirmed or clinician-diagnosed COVID-19 case. Each participant in the prospective study had whole blood, serum and a nasopharyngeal or oropharyngeal swab collected by mobile phlebotomists. Over a roughly 2-month period, participants in the prospective study had the option of providing additional blood draws and questionnaires. Prospective study blood samples were shipped either frozen or at room temperature before DNA extraction.

The junction carries 12 bases between V and J, which are trimmed by 4 bases and 3 bases respectively. The CDR3 holds 14 amino acids from the cysteine to the phenylalanine. Kept here is only the CDR3 DNA, which spans 42 bases and is read in frame from base 1. CDR1 and CDR2, looked up from the germline V gene, are SGHAT and FQNNGV. These data are taken from a study of blood T cell repertoires in COVID-19 (dated by TCRdb to 2018 to 2020). Concerning the study at large: Samples from collaborators originated in the United States, Italy and Spain and spanned both the acute and convalescent phases of COVID-19. The material from the prospective study consisted of cDNA or gDNA derived from T cells, B-cell-depleted T cells, or PBMCs. The dataset comprised deeply sampled blood TCRbeta repertoires from subjects exposed to, actively infected with, or recovered from COVID-19. The repertoires were released in a freely available public database meant as a resource for research on the immune response to SARS-CoV-2. Samples came from the ongoing ImmuneRACE study (first 160 participants) plus 1,254 subjects from 6 global collaborators. Nearly every sample came with metadata listing a de-identified subject ID, COVID-19 status, age in years and sex. Where available, HLA class I and class II types were obtained from metadata supplied by the sample provider rather than from assay-based typing. Broad study findings and their caveats: The quantity of clinical and demographic metadata differed by source and by participant and was supplied without curation.

The chain uses TRBV11-2 and TRBJ2-5; the D region possibly corresponds to TRBD1 (6 bases align). This clonotype was sampled from a woman aged 40 to 49 who had been exposed to COVID-19. The sample was PBMCs or T cells enriched from blood (not recorded which). The CDR3 loop reads CASSSSGAEETQYF. The sequenced DNA is TGTGCCAGCAGCTCCTCAGGGGCGGAAGAGACCCAGTACTTC.